This TCR beta chain stems from a study of cytomegalovirus exposure and HLA in healthy donors. A note on this clone: Its target is not known.

The PCR employed 60 Vbeta primers together with 13 Jbeta primers. The protocol was immunoSEQ multiplex PCR, while the TCRdb copy is restricted to in-frame clones and leaves out a portion. The sample holds roughly 81,000 clones, around 80% seen once. This CDR3 contains 13 residues. V was clipped by 5 bases and J by 5 bases, with 13 bases between them. CDR1 MGHRA and CDR2 YSYEKL come from the germline V gene. Study outcomes and limitations: Reportedly, a later analysis found an Asian-associated ancestry cluster had fewer N-insertions than the roughly 670-donor mean.

The J gene is TRBJ2-7, the V gene TRBV4-1; TRBD2 might be the D (5 bases). Sequenced material: PBMCs. The receptor was isolated from a young man in good health and CMV-seronegative. In nucleotides, the CDR3 is TGCGCCAGCAGCTCGAGGGCCACTCACGAGCAGTACTTC. Protein sequence: CASSSRATHEQYF.